The 32 T cell receptor beta chains below were found in one sample sequenced in a study of blood T cell repertoires in COVID-19. This table comes from immunoSEQ multiplex PCR, and its TCRdb copy is limited to in-frame clones, with some not included. The table lists approximately 360,000 clones, 89% of them singletons, with around 1.2% in the top ten. Source material: peripheral blood. These receptors were obtained from a man aged 35-49 years with acute or convalescent COVID-19.

The rearrangement links TRBV7-2 to TRBJ2-2, with unresolved D. There are 15 residues in the CDR3. Per germline, CDR1 SGHTA and CDR2 FQGNSA. Deletions cut 5 bases from V and 0 bases from J, with 10 bases between. The CDR3 DNA follows: TGTGCCAGCAGCACGAGAGGCCCGAACACCGGGGAGCTGTTTTTT. Amino acids: CASSTRGPNTGELFF.

The chain uses TRBV5-1 and TRBJ2-2; D unclear. CDR1 and CDR2 (germline): SGHRS, YFSETQ. Trimming took 4 bases from V and 3 from J, leaving 19 bases between them. The CDR3 covers 17 residues. The CDR3 DNA follows: TGCGCCAGCAGCACCTCTGCTAACATCCGGGACACCGGGGAGCTGTTTTTT. This codes for CASSTSANIRDTGELFF.

J is TRBJ2-1 and V is TRBV11-1; D gene unclear. The ends were cut back, 1 base at V and 8 bases at J, with 15 bases in the middle. The germline CDR1 and CDR2 sequences are SGHAT and FQDESV (reference sequence). CDR3 length: 15 residues. DNA for the CDR3: TGTGCCAGCAGCTTAGACCTTACAGCCCTGGATGAGCAGTTCTTC. This gives the protein CASSLDLTALDEQFF.

This chain connects TRBV19 to TRBJ2-5; 13 bases agree with TRBD2. Germline CDR1 reads LNHDA; CDR2 reads SQIVND (reference sequence). The J segment lost 4 bases and the V segment lost 4 bases, leaving 0 bases of the junction unmatched. This CDR3 region has 14 residues. The CDR3 is CASSRTSGRETQYF. Written as DNA, the CDR3 is TGTGCCAGTAGTAGGACTAGCGGGAGAGAGACCCAGTACTTC.

This rearrangement joins TRBV5-6 to TRBJ2-7; perhaps TRBD2 as D (5 bases). V lost 4 bases, J lost 2 bases, and 19 bases lay in between. The CDR3 runs 16 residues. Germline V CDR1 and CDR2: SGHDT, YYEEEE. The CDR3 reads CASSAGRGSTPYEQYF. As DNA, the CDR3 is TGTGCCAGCAGCGCGGGTCGGGGATCTACTCCCTACGAGCAGTACTTC.

This clone was observed a single time. The CDR3 nucleotides read TGTGCCAGCCGGCGGGACCGCTACGAGCAGTACTTC. Residues: CASRRDRYEQYF. The V and J genes are TRBV2 and TRBJ2-7, with a tentative D call TRBD2 (6 bases). From germline, CDR1 is SNHLY and CDR2 FYNNEI. V lost 8 bases and J lost 3, with 11 bases in between. This CDR3 has 12 amino acids.

V gene TRBV28 combines with J gene TRBJ1-5, with 7 bases lining up with TRBD1. This CDR3 is built from 17 residues. V was clipped by 7 bases and J by 9 bases; unmatched bases: 21. Germline V gene sequence: CDR1 MDHEN, CDR2 SYDVKM. This CDR3 is CASTTRYSNRGGSPQHF. Written as DNA, the CDR3 is TGTGCCAGCACCACCCGGTACTCCAACAGGGGTGGCTCGCCCCAGCATTTT.

The chain is built from TRBV19 and TRBJ1-5; the D gene is possibly TRBD1 (5 bases). Trimming removed 5 bases from V and 6 bases from J, with 14 bases in between. Per germline, CDR1 LNHDA and CDR2 SQIVND (reference sequence). The CDR3 length is 14 residues. CDR3 residues: CASSVRVIGQPQHF. The CDR3 nucleotides read TGTGCCAGTAGTGTCAGGGTAATCGGTCAGCCCCAGCATTTT.

This chain uses TRBV6-5 with TRBJ1-1; D is ambiguous. Looked up from germline, CDR1 is MNHEY and CDR2 is SVGAGI. The CDR3 covers 13 residues. V was clipped by 6 bases and J by 4 bases, with 12 bases between them. The CDR3 region is CASSPMLSTEAFF. The CDR3 DNA follows: TGTGCCAGCAGCCCGATGTTGAGCACTGAAGCTTTCTTT.

V is TRBV28 and J is TRBJ1-1, with TRBD1 as a possible D gene (5 bases). The germline V gene has CDR1 MDHEN and CDR2 SYDVKM. V gave up 5 bases and J gave up 5 bases, with 18 bases separating them. The CDR3 is made up of 15 amino acids. CDR3 sequence: CASSPPGGLGTEAFF. In nucleotides, the CDR3 is TGTGCCAGCAGTCCCCCGGGGGGATTGGGGACTGAAGCTTTCTTT. Supplemented by reference TRBV28 and TRBJ1-1, the full variable domain reads DVKVTQSSRYLVKRTGEKVFLECVQDMDHENMFWYRQDPGLGLRLIYFSYDVKMKEKGDIPEGYSVSREKKERFSLILESASTNQTSMYLCASSPPGGLGTEAFFGQGTRLTVV.

The V and J genes are TRBV7-9 and TRBJ1-1, with TRBD1 matching over 8 bases. CDR1 and CDR2 from the germline V gene are SEHNR and FQNEAQ (reference sequence). After removal of 5 bases from V and 4 bases from J, the junction contained 6 bases not matched to a gene. The CDR3 extends over 14 amino acids. The CDR3 DNA follows: TGTGCCAGCAGCCGTATCACAGGGGGCACTGAAGCTTTCTTT. This gives the protein CASSRITGGTEAFF.

The rearrangement joins TRBV4-1 to TRBJ2-2, with D uncertain. CDR1 and CDR2 from the germline V gene are MGHRA and YSYEKL. The length of the CDR3 is 13 residues. V lost 3 bases, J lost 3 bases, and 5 bases lay in between. The CDR3 nucleotides read TGCGCCAGCAGCCAGAGTCACACCGGGGAGCTGTTTTTT. Its protein product is CASSQSHTGELFF.

The V and J genes are TRBV14 and TRBJ2-7; 7 bases are a match to TRBD2. V was pared by 4 bases and J by 2 bases, with 14 bases of the junction left unmatched. This CDR3 is 17 amino acids long. The germline CDR1 and CDR2 sequences are SGHDN and FVKESK. The CDR3 DNA reads TGTGCCAGCAGCCCCCTGAAGAGGGCTAGCGGAGCCTACGAGCAGTACTTC. It specifies CASSPLKRASGAYEQYF.

This clone came up once. V gene TRBV6-2 or TRBV6-3 combines with J gene TRBJ1-2; a weak D match, TRBD1 (5 bases). The V gene lost 3 bases and the J gene lost 7 bases, with 15 bases spanning the gap. There are 14 residues in the CDR3. The V gene's germline CDR1 is MNHEY and CDR2 SVGEGT. The CDR3 protein is CASSYSAGTLGYTF. The CDR3 nucleotides are TGTGCCAGCAGTTATTCTGCCGGGACTCTTGGCTACACCTTC.

The V call is TRBV6-6, the J call TRBJ1-2, with 8 bases that match TRBD1. V was clipped by 6 bases and J by 6 bases; unmatched bases: 6. The CDR3 has 13 amino acids. Germline V gene sequence: CDR1 MNHNY, CDR2 SVGAGI (reference sequence). The CDR3 protein is CASSPDRGDGYTF. The CDR3, as DNA: TGTGCCAGCAGCCCCGACAGGGGAGATGGCTACACCTTC.

The rearrangement uses TRBV9 and TRBJ2-1; 7 bases line up with TRBD1. The CDR3 extends over 15 amino acids. V shed 1 base and J 3 bases; nucleotides not matched to a gene: 4. The germline V gene has CDR1 SGDLS and CDR2 YYNGEE. The CDR3 nucleotides read TGTGCCAGCAGCGTAAAGACAGGGTACTACAATGAGCAGTTCTTC. Translated, it gives CASSVKTGYYNEQFF. Full variable domain (remainder filled in from reference TRBV9 and TRBJ2-1): DSGVTQTPKHLITATGQRVTLRCSPRSGDLSVYWYQQSLDQGLQFLIQYYNGEERAKGNILERFSAQQFPDLHSELNLSSLELGDSALYFCASSVKTGYYNEQFFGPGTRLTVL.

The V and J genes are TRBV7-2 and TRBJ1-2, with TRBD1 as a possible D gene (5 bases). Germline V gene lookup returns CDR1 SGHTA and CDR2 FQGNSA. Trimming removed 4 bases from V and 0 bases from J, with 15 bases in between. CDR3 length: 16 amino acids. CDR3 sequence (DNA): TGTGCCAGCAGCTCCGGGGGGGGAATATCTAACTATGGCTACACCTTC. It yields the protein CASSSGGGISNYGYTF.

The V call is TRBV11-3, the J call TRBJ2-1; the match to TRBD1 covers 9 bases. The length of the CDR3 is 15 residues. From germline, CDR1 is SGHNT and CDR2 YENEEA. The V segment lost 5 bases and the J segment 10 bases; nucleotides outside the gene matches: 12. CDR3 in DNA: TGTGCCAGCAGCCTAACAGGGGGCGGAATACGAGAGCAGTTCTTC. This translates into CASSLTGGGIREQFF.

This chain links TRBV19 with TRBJ1-1, with TRBD1 matching 9 bases. The V and J ends lost 4 bases and 3 bases, in that order; junction bases with no gene match: 9. The germline CDR1 and CDR2 sequences are LNHDA and SQIVND (reference sequence). This CDR3 is 16 amino acids long. The CDR3 DNA is TGTGCCAGTAGTACTGGACAGGGGAATATAGACACTGAAGCTTTCTTT. Translation gives CASSTGQGNIDTEAFF.

J is TRBJ1-1 and V is TRBV7-3, with 7 nucleotides matching TRBD1. The CDR3 covers 14 residues. The V gene end was trimmed by 6 bases and the J gene end by 4 bases; junction bases not matched to a gene: 8. Germline V gene lookup returns CDR1 SGHTA and CDR2 FQGTGA. Here the CDR3 reads CASSSGTGVTEAFF. Written as DNA, the CDR3 is TGTGCCAGCAGTTCCGGAACAGGGGTCACTGAAGCTTTCTTT.

J is TRBJ2-3 and V is TRBV5-5; TRBD2 might be the D (5 bases). Trimming shortened V by 2 bases and J by 2 bases, and 12 bases separated the two germline ends. Germline CDR1 is SGHKS and CDR2 is YYEKEE (reference sequence). The CDR3 length is 15 residues. The CDR3 spells CASSFIVGDTDTQYF. The CDR3 DNA reads as TGTGCCAGCAGCTTTATCGTCGGGGACACAGATACGCAGTATTTT. Based on the CDR3 plus reference TRBV5-5 and TRBJ2-3, the full variable domain is DAGVTQSPTHLIKTRGQQVTLRCSPISGHKSVSWYQQVLGQGPQFIFQYYEKEERGRGNFPDRFSARQFPNYSSELNVNALLLGDSALYLCASSFIVGDTDTQYFGPGTRLTVL.

Worth noting for this clone: Germline is not matched at one junction end, which may reflect a read error. The gene calls are TRBV7-2 and TRBJ1-2; 10 positions agree with TRBD1. CDR1 SGHTA and CDR2 FQGNSA come from the germline V gene. The CDR3 contains 15 residues. CDR3 region: CASSLGGQGRSGYTF. The DNA of the CDR3 is TGTGCCAGCAGTTTAGGGGGACAGGGGCGCTCTGGCTACACCTTC.

This clone appeared a few times. The chain joins TRBV27 to TRBJ2-4; TRBD1 matches at 7 bases. V shed 7 bases, J shed 5 bases, and the junction held 11 bases outside the gene matches. The V gene's germline CDR1 is MNHEY and CDR2 SMNVEV (reference sequence). There are 15 residues in the CDR3. In nucleotides, the CDR3 is TGTGCCAGCAAAAGGGGGTCCGACAGGGAAAACATTCAGTACTTC. Protein: CASKRGSDRENIQYF.

The V call is TRBV11-1, the J call TRBJ2-7; TRBD2 is a possible D gene (6 bases). CDR1 is SGHAT, CDR2 FQDESV, per germline (reference sequence). V was trimmed by 5 bases and J by 6 bases, leaving 11 bases between them. The CDR3 is 12 amino acids. The CDR3, as DNA: TGTGCCAGCAGCCTAGGGCGGGGCGAGCAGTACTTC. It encodes CASSLGRGEQYF.

The gene calls are TRBV19 and TRBJ2-2, with TRBD2 matching 8 bases. CDR3 length: 15 residues. V shed 7 bases, J shed 1 base, and the junction held 5 bases outside the gene matches. Per germline, CDR1 LNHDA and CDR2 SQIVND (reference sequence). Written as DNA, the CDR3 is TGTGCCAGTAAAAGCGGGGGCCAGAACACCGGGGAGCTGTTTTTT. The encoded protein is CASKSGGQNTGELFF.

Only one count was recorded for this clone. The rearrangement joins TRBV30 to TRBJ2-5; D not certain. CDR3 length equals 15 residues. CDR1 and CDR2 from the germline V gene are GTSNPN and SVGIG (reference sequence). Trimming cost V 0 bases and J 2 bases, with 13 bases left between them. The CDR3 loop is CAWSVFVAGQETQYF. The CDR3 nucleotides are TGTGCCTGGAGTGTATTCGTAGCCGGGCAAGAGACCCAGTACTTC.

The chain carries TRBV7-2 and TRBJ2-3; 12 positions match TRBD2. The CDR3 has 16 amino acids. Per germline, CDR1 SGHTA and CDR2 FQGNSA. V shed 5 bases and J 1 base; nucleotides not matched to a gene: 4. CDR3 loop: CASSKLAGGGTDTQYF. The DNA of the CDR3 is TGTGCCAGCAGCAAACTAGCGGGGGGAGGCACAGATACGCAGTATTTT.

This clone was detected a few times. The chain is built from TRBV27 and TRBJ2-1; TRBD1 matches 10 bases. The CDR3 is 17 amino acids. V lost 1 base, J lost 4 bases, and 7 bases stayed unmatched. Germline V gene lookup returns CDR1 MNHEY and CDR2 SMNVEV (reference sequence). In DNA, the CDR3 is TGTGCCAGCAGTTTATATGGGACAGGGGCGTTTTACAATGAGCAGTTCTTC. Residues: CASSLYGTGAFYNEQFF.

The rearrangement joins TRBV5-1 to TRBJ2-7, with D possibly TRBD1 on 5 matching bases. Germline V gene data show CDR1 as SGHRS and CDR2 as YFSETQ. Between the trimmed V and J ends, which lost 1 base and 4 bases, there was a span of 12 bases. The CDR3 has 14 residues. CDR3 in DNA: TGCGCCAGCAGCTTGAGGGGTATAGAGTACGAGCAGTACTTC. Encoded protein: CASSLRGIEYEQYF.

The chain couples TRBV7-9 to TRBJ1-2, with unresolved D. Deletions cut 4 bases from V and 7 bases from J, with 16 bases between. Germline CDR1 and CDR2: SEHNR and FQNEAQ (reference sequence). This CDR3 comprises 14 residues. The CDR3 protein is CASSYLPRGSGYTF. The CDR3 DNA reads as TGTGCCAGCAGCTACCTCCCCCGGGGAAGTGGCTACACCTTC.

V gene TRBV6-5 combines with J gene TRBJ1-6; 9 bases agree with TRBD1. V shed 8 bases and J 2 bases; nucleotides not matched to a gene: 1. The CDR3 extends over 14 amino acids. CDR1 is MNHEY, CDR2 SVGAGI, per germline. The CDR3 sequence: CASRQGAYNSPLHF. The CDR3 nucleotides read TGTGCCAGCCGACAGGGGGCCTATAATTCACCCCTCCACTTT.

V gene TRBV7-8 combines with J gene TRBJ2-7, with D possibly being TRBD1 (6 bases). Trimming pared 3 bases from V and 3 bases from J, leaving 12 bases between. The length of the CDR3 is 14 residues. Germline V gives CDR1 SGHVS, CDR2 FQNEAQ. DNA of the CDR3: TGTGCCAGCAGCTTGACGGGACAACTCTACGAGCAGTACTTC. As protein: CASSLTGQLYEQYF.